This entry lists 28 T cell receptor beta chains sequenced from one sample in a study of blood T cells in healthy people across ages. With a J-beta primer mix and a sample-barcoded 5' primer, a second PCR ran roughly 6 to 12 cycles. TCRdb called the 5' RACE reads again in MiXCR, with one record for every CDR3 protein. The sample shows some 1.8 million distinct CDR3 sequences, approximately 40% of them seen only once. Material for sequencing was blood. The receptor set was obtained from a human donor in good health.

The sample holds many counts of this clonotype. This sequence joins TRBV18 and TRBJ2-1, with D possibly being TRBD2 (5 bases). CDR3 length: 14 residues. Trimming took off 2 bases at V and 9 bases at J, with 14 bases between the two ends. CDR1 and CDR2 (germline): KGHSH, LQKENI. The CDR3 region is CASSPSRTVVEQFF. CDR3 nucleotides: TGTGCCAGCTCACCAAGTAGGACTGTTGTTGAGCAGTTCTTC.

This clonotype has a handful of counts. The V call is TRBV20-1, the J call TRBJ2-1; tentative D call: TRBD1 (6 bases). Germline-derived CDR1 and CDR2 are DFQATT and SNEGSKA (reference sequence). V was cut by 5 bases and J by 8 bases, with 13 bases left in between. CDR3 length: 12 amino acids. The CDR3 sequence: CSAPDRSDEQFF. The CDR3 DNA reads TGCAGTGCTCCTGACAGGTCCGATGAGCAGTTCTTC.

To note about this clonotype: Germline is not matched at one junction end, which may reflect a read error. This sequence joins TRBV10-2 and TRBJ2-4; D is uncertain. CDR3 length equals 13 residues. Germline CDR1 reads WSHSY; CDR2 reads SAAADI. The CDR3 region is CASREWGLDIQYF. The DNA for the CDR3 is TGCGCCAGCAGGGAGTGGGGTTTGGACATTCAGTACTTC.

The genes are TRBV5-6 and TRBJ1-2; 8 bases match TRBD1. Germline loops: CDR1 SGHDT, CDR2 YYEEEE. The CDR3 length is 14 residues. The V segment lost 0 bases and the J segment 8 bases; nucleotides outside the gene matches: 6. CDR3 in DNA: TGTGCCAGCAGCTTGGGACAGGGGTGGACGGGCTACACCTTC. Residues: CASSLGQGWTGYTF.

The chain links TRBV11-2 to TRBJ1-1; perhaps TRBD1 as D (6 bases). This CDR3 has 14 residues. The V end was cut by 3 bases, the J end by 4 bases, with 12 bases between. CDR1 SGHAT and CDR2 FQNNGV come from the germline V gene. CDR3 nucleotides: TGTGCCAGCAGCTTCCGGAGGGGGAGCACTGAAGCTTTCTTT. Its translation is CASSFRRGSTEAFF.

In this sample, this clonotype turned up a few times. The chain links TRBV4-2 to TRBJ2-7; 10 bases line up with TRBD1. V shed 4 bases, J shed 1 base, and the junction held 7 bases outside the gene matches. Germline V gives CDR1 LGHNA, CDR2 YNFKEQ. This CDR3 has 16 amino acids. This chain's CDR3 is CASSPHPGQGSYEQYF. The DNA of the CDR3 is TGTGCCAGCAGCCCACACCCGGGACAGGGGTCCTACGAGCAGTACTTC.

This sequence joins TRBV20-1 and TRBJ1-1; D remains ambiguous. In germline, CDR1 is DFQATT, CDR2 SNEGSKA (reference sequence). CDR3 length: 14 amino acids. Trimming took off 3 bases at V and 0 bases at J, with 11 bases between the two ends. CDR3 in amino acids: CSASLGPVNTEAFF. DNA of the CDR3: TGCAGTGCTAGTTTAGGACCCGTGAACACTGAAGCTTTCTTT.

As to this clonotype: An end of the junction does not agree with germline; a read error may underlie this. Written as DNA, the CDR3 is TGTGCTAGCAGCTTTTCGAGGACAGGGGTTGGAGCTTTCTTT. This translates into CASSFSRTGVGAFF. This sequence joins TRBV7-3 and TRBJ1-1, with 9 bases aligning to TRBD1. Germline V gives CDR1 SGHTA, CDR2 FQGTGA. This CDR3 comprises 14 residues.

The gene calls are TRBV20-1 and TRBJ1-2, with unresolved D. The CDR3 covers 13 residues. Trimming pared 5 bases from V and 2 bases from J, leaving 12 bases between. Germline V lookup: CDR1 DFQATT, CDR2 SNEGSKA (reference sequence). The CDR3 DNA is TGCAGTGCTGGTCTCTCCGGGAACTATGGCTACACCTTC. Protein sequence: CSAGLSGNYGYTF.

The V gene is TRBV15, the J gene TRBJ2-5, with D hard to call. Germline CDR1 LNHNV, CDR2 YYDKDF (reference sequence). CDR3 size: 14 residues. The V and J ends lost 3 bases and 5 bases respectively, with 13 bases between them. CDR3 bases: TGTGCCACCAGCAGTGCTTGGTCCTCGGAGACCCAGTACTTC. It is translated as CATSSAWSSETQYF.

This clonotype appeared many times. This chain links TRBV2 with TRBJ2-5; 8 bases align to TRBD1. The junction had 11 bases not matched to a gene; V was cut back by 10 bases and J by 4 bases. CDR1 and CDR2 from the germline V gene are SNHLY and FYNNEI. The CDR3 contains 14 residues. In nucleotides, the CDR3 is TGTGCCATTCACCCGGGACAGGTCTCAGAGACCCAGTACTTC. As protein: CAIHPGQVSETQYF.

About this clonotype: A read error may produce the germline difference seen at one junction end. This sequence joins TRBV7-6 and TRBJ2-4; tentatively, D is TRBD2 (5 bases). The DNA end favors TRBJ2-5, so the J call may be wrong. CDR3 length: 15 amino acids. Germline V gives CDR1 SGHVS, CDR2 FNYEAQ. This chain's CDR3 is CAGSWTRLAQETQYF. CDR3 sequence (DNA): TGTGCCGGCAGCTGGACTCGACTCGCCCAAGAGACCCAGTACTTC.

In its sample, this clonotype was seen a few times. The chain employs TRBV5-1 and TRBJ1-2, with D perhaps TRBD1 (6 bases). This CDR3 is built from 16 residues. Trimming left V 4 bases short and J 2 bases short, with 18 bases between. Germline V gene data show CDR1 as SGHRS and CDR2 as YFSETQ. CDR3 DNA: TGCGCCAGCAGCCTTACTTACAGGGAGACAAACTATGGCTACACCTTC. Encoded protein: CASSLTYRETNYGYTF.

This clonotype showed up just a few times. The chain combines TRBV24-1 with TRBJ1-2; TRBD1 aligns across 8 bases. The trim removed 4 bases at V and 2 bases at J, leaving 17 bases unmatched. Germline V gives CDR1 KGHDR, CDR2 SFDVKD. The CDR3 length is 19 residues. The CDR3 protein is CATSDHHPGQGGENYGYTF. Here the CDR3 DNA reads TGTGCCACCAGTGACCACCACCCTGGACAGGGAGGCGAGAACTATGGCTACACCTTC.

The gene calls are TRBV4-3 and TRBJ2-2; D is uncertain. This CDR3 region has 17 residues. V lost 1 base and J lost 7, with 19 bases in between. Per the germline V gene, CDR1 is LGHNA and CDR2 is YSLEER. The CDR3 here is CASSQGASGYWRGELFF. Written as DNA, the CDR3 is TGCGCCAGCAGCCAAGGGGCCAGTGGGTACTGGCGCGGGGAGCTGTTTTTT.

CDR3 bases: TGTGCCATCAGGAATGGGACAACTCCTGGCTATGGCTACACCTTC. Encoded protein: CAIRNGTTPGYGYTF. This chain connects TRBV10-3 to TRBJ1-2, with a possible D match to TRBD1 (6 bases). This CDR3 comprises 15 residues. Germline V gene sequence: CDR1 ENHRY, CDR2 SYGVKD. Between the trimmed V and J ends, which lost 6 bases and 4 bases, there was a span of 18 bases.

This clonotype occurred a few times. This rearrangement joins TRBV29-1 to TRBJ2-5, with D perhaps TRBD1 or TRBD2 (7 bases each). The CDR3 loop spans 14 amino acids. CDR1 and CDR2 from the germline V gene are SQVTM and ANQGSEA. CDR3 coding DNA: TGCACTATCACAGGGGCGGGGGACCAAGAGACCCAGTACTTC. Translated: CTITGAGDQETQYF.

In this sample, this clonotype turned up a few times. The CDR3: CASSLYRTGTNYGYTF. Here the CDR3 DNA reads TGTGCCAGCAGCTTATATAGGACAGGGACTAACTATGGCTACACCTTC. The rearrangement uses TRBV7-2 and TRBJ1-2, with 8 bases lining up with TRBD1. J was trimmed by 0 bases and V by 2 bases; bases with no gene match: 5. The CDR3 sequence is 16 residues long. From germline, CDR1 is SGHTA and CDR2 FQGNSA.

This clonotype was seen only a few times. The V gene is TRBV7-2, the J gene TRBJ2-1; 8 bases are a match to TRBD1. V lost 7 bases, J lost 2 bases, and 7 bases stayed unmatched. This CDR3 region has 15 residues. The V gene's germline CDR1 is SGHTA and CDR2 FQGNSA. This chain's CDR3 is CASNYRTGTYNEQFF. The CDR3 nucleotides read TGTGCCAGCAACTACAGGACAGGGACCTACAATGAGCAGTTCTTC.

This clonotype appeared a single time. CDR3 region: CSARGPGRANSYEQYF. The CDR3 DNA reads TGCAGTGCTAGAGGTCCCGGACGGGCAAACTCCTACGAGCAGTACTTC. V is TRBV20-1 and J is TRBJ2-5, with D hard to call. TRBJ2-7 explains the end of the DNA better; the J call may be wrong. Germline CDR1 reads DFQATT; CDR2 reads SNEGSKA (reference sequence). The CDR3 consists of 16 residues.

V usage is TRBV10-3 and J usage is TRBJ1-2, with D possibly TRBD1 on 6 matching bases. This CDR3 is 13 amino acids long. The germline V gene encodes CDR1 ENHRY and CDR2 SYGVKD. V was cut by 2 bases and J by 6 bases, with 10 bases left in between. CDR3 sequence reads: CAISEPTGHGYTF. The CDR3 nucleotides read TGTGCCATCAGTGAGCCAACAGGGCATGGCTACACCTTC.

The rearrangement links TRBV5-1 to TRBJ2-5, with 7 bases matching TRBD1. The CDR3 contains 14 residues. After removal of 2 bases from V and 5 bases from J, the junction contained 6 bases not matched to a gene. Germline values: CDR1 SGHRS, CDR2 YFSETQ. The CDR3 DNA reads TGCGCCAGCAGCTTTTTTACAGGGGTGGAGACCCAGTACTTC. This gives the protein CASSFFTGVETQYF. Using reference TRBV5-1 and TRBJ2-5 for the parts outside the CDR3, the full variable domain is KAGVTQTPRYLIKTRGQQVTLSCSPISGHRSVSWYQQTPGQGLQFLFEYFSETQRNKGNFPGRFSGRQFSNSRSEMNVSTLELGDSALYLCASSFFTGVETQYFGPGTRLLVL.

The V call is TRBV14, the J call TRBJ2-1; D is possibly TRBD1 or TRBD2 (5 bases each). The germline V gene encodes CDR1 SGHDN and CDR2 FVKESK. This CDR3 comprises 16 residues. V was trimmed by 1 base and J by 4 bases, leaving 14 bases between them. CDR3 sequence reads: CASSQGGDLPYNEQFF. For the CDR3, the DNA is TGTGCCAGCAGCCAAGGAGGGGATTTGCCTTACAATGAGCAGTTCTTC.

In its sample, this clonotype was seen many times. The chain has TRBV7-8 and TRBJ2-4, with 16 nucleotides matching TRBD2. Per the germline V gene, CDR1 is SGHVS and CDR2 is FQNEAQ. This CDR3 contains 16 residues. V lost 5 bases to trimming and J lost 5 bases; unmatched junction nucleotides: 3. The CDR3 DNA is TGTGCCAGCAGCACGGGACTAGCGGGGGGGGAAAACATTCAGTACTTC. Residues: CASSTGLAGGENIQYF.

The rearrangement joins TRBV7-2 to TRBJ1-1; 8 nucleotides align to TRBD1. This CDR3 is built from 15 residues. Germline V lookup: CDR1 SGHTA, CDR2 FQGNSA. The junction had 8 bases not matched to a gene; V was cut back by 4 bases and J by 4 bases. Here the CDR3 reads CASSSQSGQGTEAFF. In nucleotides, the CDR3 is TGTGCCAGCAGCTCCCAATCCGGACAGGGCACTGAAGCTTTCTTT.

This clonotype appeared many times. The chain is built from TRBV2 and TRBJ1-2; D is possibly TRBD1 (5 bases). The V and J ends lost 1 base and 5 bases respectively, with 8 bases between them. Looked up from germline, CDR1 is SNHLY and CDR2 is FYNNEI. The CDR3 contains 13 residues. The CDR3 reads CASSEGGSYGYTF. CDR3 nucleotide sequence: TGTGCCAGCAGTGAAGGGGGCAGTTATGGCTACACCTTC.

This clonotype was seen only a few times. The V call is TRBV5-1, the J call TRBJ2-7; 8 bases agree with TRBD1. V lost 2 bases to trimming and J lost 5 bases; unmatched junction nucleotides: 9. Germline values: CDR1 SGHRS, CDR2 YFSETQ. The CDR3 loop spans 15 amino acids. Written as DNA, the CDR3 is TGCGCCAGCAGCTTAGACAGGGGTGTCGGCGACGAGCAGTACTTC. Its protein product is CASSLDRGVGDEQYF.

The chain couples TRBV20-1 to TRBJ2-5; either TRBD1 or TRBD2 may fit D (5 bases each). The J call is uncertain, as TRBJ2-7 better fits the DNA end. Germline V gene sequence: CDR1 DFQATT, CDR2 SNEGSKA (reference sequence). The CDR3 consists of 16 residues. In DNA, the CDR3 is TGCAGTGCTAGAGGAATCCGGGACCGCGACCCCTACGAGCAGTACTTC. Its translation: CSARGIRDRDPYEQYF.